The 28 T cell receptor beta chains in this list originate from one sample, sequenced in a study of blood T cell repertoires in COVID-19 (dated by TCRdb to 2020 to 2021). The library was produced with the immunoSEQ multiplex PCR assay. Entries here come from immuneACCESS through TCRdb and include only in-frame sequences with V and J called. Some clones fail to appear in such tables; in the studies checked, an unresolved V gene covers under half of the shortfall, and the cause of the remainder is unknown. This sample gives approximately 150,000 clones in total; approximately 89% of them show up just once. The top ten constitute 1.7% of the sample. The sample consisted of peripheral blood. The receptors were gathered from a woman aged 45-59 years with acute or convalescent COVID-19.

This rearrangement joins TRBV24-1 to TRBJ1-2; D is perhaps TRBD1 (5 bases). The CDR3 extends over 14 amino acids. CDR1 is KGHDR and CDR2 is SFDVKD in the germline V gene. Trimming shortened V by 3 bases and J by 4 bases, and 11 bases separated the two germline ends. Here the CDR3 DNA reads TGTGCCACCAGTGATACCACAAGGGGCTATGGCTACACCTTC. Residues: CATSDTTRGYGYTF.

This rearrangement joins TRBV25-1 to TRBJ2-5; 9 bases agree with TRBD1. The CDR3 covers 15 residues. Germline-derived CDR1 and CDR2 are MGHDK and SYGVNS. Trimming took 3 bases from V and 5 from J; bases not matched to a gene: 7. The CDR3 DNA is TGTGCCAGCAGTGAGCCGACAGGGGGAGATGAGACCCAGTACTTC. Amino acid sequence: CASSEPTGGDETQYF.

The chain carries TRBV28 and TRBJ1-2, with TRBD1 matching 7 bases. The V gene's germline CDR1 is MDHEN and CDR2 SYDVKM. The CDR3 is 14 amino acids. V lost 3 bases to trimming and J lost 8 bases; unmatched junction nucleotides: 9. CDR3 region: CASSLDRNQGGYTF. CDR3 nucleotide sequence: TGTGCCAGCAGTTTGGACAGGAACCAAGGGGGCTACACCTTC.

The chain combines TRBV3-1 (or the pseudogene TRBV3-2) with TRBJ1-3; D is unresolved. This CDR3 has 14 residues. Trimming took off 5 bases at V and 0 bases at J, with 8 bases between the two ends. Germline V lookup: CDR1 LGHDT, CDR2 YNNKEL (reference sequence). This CDR3 is CASSSRGSGNTIYF. The CDR3 coding sequence is TGTGCCAGCAGCTCTCGGGGCTCTGGAAACACCATATATTTT.

The rearrangement joins TRBV20-1 to TRBJ1-2; D gene unclear. CDR1 and CDR2 (germline): DFQATT, SNEGSKA (reference sequence). Trimming removed 3 bases at V and 4 bases at J, with 9 bases between. CDR3 length: 12 residues. The CDR3 DNA follows: TGCAGTGCTAGTCTGGCAGGCTATGGCTACACCTTC. This gives the protein CSASLAGYGYTF.

The rearrangement joins TRBV5-3 to TRBJ1-2; 8 nucleotides line up with TRBD1. TRBV5-3 is filed as an ORF, its function uncertain. V lost 4 bases, J lost 3 bases, and 11 bases stayed unmatched. The CDR3 loop spans 16 amino acids. CDR3 sequence (DNA): TGTGCCAGAAGCCGAAGACAGGCGACAGGGGACTATGGCTACACCTTC. Protein product: CARSRRQATGDYGYTF.

The chain carries TRBV5-6 and TRBJ1-1; D remains unclear. CDR3 length equals 15 residues. V was clipped by 4 bases and J by 0 bases, with 13 bases between them. Germline V gives CDR1 SGHDT, CDR2 YYEEEE. The CDR3 nucleotides read TGTGCCAGCAGCCTAGGCGGCCTTATGAACACTGAAGCTTTCTTT. Encoded protein: CASSLGGLMNTEAFF.

This CDR3 is CASRTGSLDTEAFF. In DNA form, the CDR3 reads TGTGCCAGCAGAACAGGTAGTTTGGACACTGAAGCTTTCTTT. The rearrangement links TRBV7-3 to TRBJ1-1; tentative D call: TRBD1 (5 bases). Per the germline V gene, CDR1 is SGHTA and CDR2 is FQGTGA. V shed 6 bases and J shed 3 bases, with 14 bases lying between them. The CDR3 is 14 residues long.

This chain connects TRBV6-5 to TRBJ1-1; 9 bases agree with TRBD1. V lost 4 bases, J lost 6 bases, and 6 bases stayed unmatched. Germline CDR1 and CDR2: MNHEY and SVGAGI. This CDR3 has 14 residues. The DNA of the CDR3 is TGTGCCAGCAGTTTGGGAGGACAGGGGTCTGAAGCTTTCTTT. Residues: CASSLGGQGSEAFF.

The rearrangement uses TRBV11-2 and TRBJ1-3, with D uncertain. The CDR3 loop spans 14 amino acids. Germline V gene lookup returns CDR1 SGHAT and CDR2 FQNNGV. Trimming stripped 2 bases from V and 0 bases from J, with 5 bases between. CDR3 residues: CASSLSDSGNTIYF. The CDR3 DNA reads as TGTGCCAGCAGCTTAAGCGACTCTGGAAACACCATATATTTT.

The rearrangement links TRBV7-2 to TRBJ2-3; the match to TRBD2 covers 9 bases. Germline V gives CDR1 SGHTA, CDR2 FQGNSA. After removal of 3 bases from V and 0 bases from J, the junction contained 1 base not matched to a gene. CDR3 length: 15 amino acids. The CDR3 nucleotides are TGTGCCAGCAGCTTTCTAGCGGGGAGCACAGATACGCAGTATTTT. Protein product: CASSFLAGSTDTQYF. The whole variable domain, remainder taken from reference TRBV7-2 and TRBJ2-3, is GAGVSQSPSNKVTEKGKDVELRCDPISGHTALYWYRQSLGQGLEFLIYFQGNSAPDKSGLPSDRFSAERTGGSVSTLTIQRTQQEDSAVYLCASSFLAGSTDTQYFGPGTRLTVL.

This clone came up a few times. The chain uses TRBV5-1 and TRBJ2-7, with 13 bases identical to TRBD2. The CDR3 is made up of 16 amino acids. Germline trimming cut 0 bases from V and 7 bases from J; bases unmatched to any gene: 7. Germline V lookup: CDR1 SGHRS, CDR2 YFSETQ. CDR3 nucleotides: TGCGCCAGCAGCTTGGGGGGACTAGCGGGATTCAGGGAGCAGTACTTC. This sequence encodes CASSLGGLAGFREQYF.

The rearrangement links TRBV5-1 to TRBJ2-7, with D maybe TRBD2 (5 bases). CDR1 is SGHRS, CDR2 YFSETQ, per germline. The CDR3 has 14 amino acids. V was cut by 1 base and J by 1 base, with 9 bases left in between. CDR3 region: CASSLPGTSYEQYF. CDR3 DNA: TGCGCCAGCAGCTTGCCGGGAACTTCCTACGAGCAGTACTTC.

The chain couples TRBV29-1 to TRBJ1-5; 11 bases are shared with TRBD1. The germline gives CDR1 SQVTM, CDR2 ANQGSEA. V lost 7 bases and J lost 7; bases outside the gene matches: 6. This CDR3 has 13 amino acids. CDR3: CSAGQGARQPQHF. The CDR3, as DNA: TGCAGCGCCGGACAGGGGGCAAGGCAGCCCCAGCATTTT.

The chain links TRBV6-4 to TRBJ1-6, with D maybe TRBD1 (6 bases). Germline V gene lookup returns CDR1 MRHNA and CDR2 SNTAGT. Deletions cut 6 bases from V and 4 bases from J, with 13 bases between. The CDR3 has 15 amino acids. As DNA, the CDR3 is TGTGCCAGCAGGGCAGGACAGAATTATAATTCACCCCTCCACTTT. Translated: CASRAGQNYNSPLHF.

The rearrangement joins TRBV4-2 to TRBJ1-5; D remains unclear. Trimming left V 0 bases short and J 2 bases short, with 14 bases between. Germline V lookup: CDR1 LGHNA, CDR2 YNFKEQ. The CDR3 totals 17 residues. Here the CDR3 reads CASSQDTLDWGNQPQHF. CDR3 DNA: TGTGCCAGCAGCCAAGATACCCTCGACTGGGGCAATCAGCCCCAGCATTTT.

V is TRBV4-1 and J is TRBJ1-5; maybe TRBD1 (5 bases). V was shortened by 2 bases and J by 2 bases, with 16 bases between the two germline ends. The CDR3 covers 17 residues. Germline V gene lookup returns CDR1 MGHRA and CDR2 YSYEKL. CDR3 nucleotides: TGCGCCAGCAGCCAACTCTGGGGGACTAGCGGCAATCAGCCCCAGCATTTT. Protein product: CASSQLWGTSGNQPQHF.

V is TRBV29-1 and J is TRBJ2-2, with 7 nucleotides matching TRBD2. Germline CDR1 reads SQVTM; CDR2 reads ANQGSEA. With V trimmed by 7 bases and J by 4 bases, 6 bases remained unmatched. CDR3 length: 13 amino acids. For the CDR3, the DNA is TGCAGCGCCCGCCCGGGGGGCACCGGGGAGCTGTTTTTT. This encodes CSARPGGTGELFF.

The rearrangement links TRBV29-1 to TRBJ2-1, with a tentative D call TRBD1 (6 bases). This CDR3 spans 12 amino acids. CDR1 SQVTM and CDR2 ANQGSEA come from the germline V gene. Trimming took 6 bases from V and 7 from J, leaving 13 bases between them. CDR3: CSVGDMGNEQFF. CDR3 sequence (DNA): TGCAGCGTGGGGGACATGGGGAATGAGCAGTTCTTC.

This rearrangement joins TRBV7-9 to TRBJ2-1; 15 bases agree with TRBD2. V lost 5 bases and J lost 4; bases outside the gene matches: 6. In germline, CDR1 is SEHNR, CDR2 FQNEAQ (reference sequence). This CDR3 spans 17 amino acids. CDR3 protein: CASSPSGTSGGYNEQFF. Written as DNA, the CDR3 is TGTGCCAGCAGCCCGTCCGGGACTAGCGGGGGGTACAATGAGCAGTTCTTC.

This chain uses TRBV5-6 with TRBJ2-5; 8 nucleotides line up with TRBD2. V was pared by 0 bases and J by 4 bases, with 8 bases of the junction left unmatched. Germline loops: CDR1 SGHDT, CDR2 YYEEEE. CDR3 length: 16 residues. The CDR3 reads CASSLGAGVSGETQYF. As DNA, the CDR3 is TGTGCCAGCAGCTTGGGAGCGGGAGTTTCTGGAGAGACCCAGTACTTC.

V gene TRBV10-2 combines with J gene TRBJ1-6, with TRBD1 matching over 7 bases. Per the germline V gene, CDR1 is WSHSY and CDR2 is SAAADI. The CDR3 contains 14 residues. The V and J ends lost 7 bases and 10 bases, in that order; junction bases with no gene match: 10. CDR3 coding DNA: TGCGCCAGCACCTTAGACAGGGAGCACTCACCCCTCCACTTT. Translating it yields CASTLDREHSPLHF.

This chain joins TRBV29-1 and TRBJ2-1; 10 nucleotides align to TRBD2. Germline trimming cut 6 bases from V and 8 bases from J; bases unmatched to any gene: 10. The CDR3 consists of 14 residues. Germline values: CDR1 SQVTM, CDR2 ANQGSEA. CDR3 in amino acids: CSVGGTSGIHEQFF. The DNA of the CDR3 is TGCAGCGTGGGGGGTACTAGCGGGATCCATGAGCAGTTCTTC.

The sample holds a few counts of this clone. The rearrangement uses TRBV2 and TRBJ2-7; possible D gene TRBD1, 6 bases. The CDR3 is made up of 15 amino acids. CDR1 is SNHLY and CDR2 is FYNNEI in the germline V gene. Trimming took off 3 bases at V and 4 bases at J, with 16 bases between the two ends. CDR3 DNA sequence: TGTGCCAGCAGTGACGGGGCGCCAGGGGATTACGAGCAGTACTTC. It specifies CASSDGAPGDYEQYF.

The rearrangement links TRBV19 to TRBJ1-5, with unresolved D. V shed 3 bases and J shed 3 bases, with 21 bases lying between them. The CDR3 spans 18 residues. Germline CDR1 and CDR2: LNHDA and SQIVND (reference sequence). CDR3 loop: CASSIQNAGFSDNQPQHF. CDR3 DNA sequence: TGTGCCAGTAGTATCCAGAACGCTGGGTTTAGCGACAATCAGCCCCAGCATTTT.

The chain recombines TRBV13 with TRBJ1-3; possibly TRBD1 for D (5 bases). The CDR3 consists of 15 residues. Germline V gene data show CDR1 as PRHDT and CDR2 as FYEKMQ (reference sequence). V lost 3 bases to trimming and J lost 1 base, with 10 bases between them. CDR3 DNA sequence: TGTGCCAGCAGCTTTCGGGGGGGTTCTGGAAACACCATATATTTT. Translation gives CASSFRGGSGNTIYF.

The chain links TRBV29-1 to TRBJ1-1; D is ambiguous. This CDR3 region has 11 residues. Germline loops: CDR1 SQVTM, CDR2 ANQGSEA. Trimming shortened V by 3 bases and J by 6 bases, and 8 bases separated the two germline ends. CDR3 loop: CSVDPGAEAFF. CDR3 nucleotide sequence: TGCAGCGTTGACCCAGGCGCTGAAGCTTTCTTT.

The chain has TRBV5-1 and TRBJ2-5, with 8 bases aligning to TRBD1. The CDR3 has 14 residues. Germline trimming cut 2 bases from V and 2 bases from J; bases unmatched to any gene: 2. CDR1 is SGHRS, CDR2 YFSETQ, per germline. The CDR3 here is CASSFQGAQETQYF. CDR3 nucleotide sequence: TGCGCCAGCAGCTTCCAGGGGGCTCAAGAGACCCAGTACTTC.